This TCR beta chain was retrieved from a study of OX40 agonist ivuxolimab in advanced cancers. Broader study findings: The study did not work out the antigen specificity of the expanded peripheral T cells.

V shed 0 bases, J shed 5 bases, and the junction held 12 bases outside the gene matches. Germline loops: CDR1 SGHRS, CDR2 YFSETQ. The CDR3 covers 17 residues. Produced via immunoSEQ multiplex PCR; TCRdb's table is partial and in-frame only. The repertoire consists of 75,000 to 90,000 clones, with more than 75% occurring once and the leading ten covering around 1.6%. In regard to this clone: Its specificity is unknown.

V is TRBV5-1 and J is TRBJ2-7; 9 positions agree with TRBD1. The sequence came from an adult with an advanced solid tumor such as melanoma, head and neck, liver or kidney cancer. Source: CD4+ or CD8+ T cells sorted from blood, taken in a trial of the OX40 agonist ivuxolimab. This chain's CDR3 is CASSLEPRDRAPNEQYF. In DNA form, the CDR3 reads TGCGCCAGCAGCTTGGAACCCAGGGACAGGGCCCCAAACGAGCAGTACTTC.